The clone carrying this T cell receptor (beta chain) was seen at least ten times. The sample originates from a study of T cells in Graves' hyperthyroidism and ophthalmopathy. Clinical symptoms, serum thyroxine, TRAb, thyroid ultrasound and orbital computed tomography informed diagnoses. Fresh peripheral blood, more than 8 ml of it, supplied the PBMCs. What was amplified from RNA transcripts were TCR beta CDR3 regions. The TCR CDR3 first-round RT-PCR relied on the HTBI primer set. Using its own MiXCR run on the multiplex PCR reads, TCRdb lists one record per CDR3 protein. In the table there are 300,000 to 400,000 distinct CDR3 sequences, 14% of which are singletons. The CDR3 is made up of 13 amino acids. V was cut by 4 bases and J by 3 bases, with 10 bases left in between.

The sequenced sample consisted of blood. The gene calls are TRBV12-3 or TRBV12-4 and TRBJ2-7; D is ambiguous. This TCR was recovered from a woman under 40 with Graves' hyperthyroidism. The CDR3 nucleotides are TGTGCCAGCAGTTGGAACAGAAACTACGAGCAGTACTTC. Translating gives CASSWNRNYEQYF.